The following is a T cell receptor beta chain sequence with its context. Its antigen remains unidentified. Other DNA sequences in the sample encode the same CDR3. CD4+ T cells from unexposed donors were obtained before the COVID-19 pandemic (2011-2018). Isolation of CD4+ T cells took place after roughly nine days in culture. This entry belongs to a study of CD4 T cells in relation to SARS-CoV-2 and coronaviruses. Here immunoSEQ multiplex PCR was the method, and the copy in TCRdb shows in-frame clones only, minus some. The data show 20,000 or so clones, 80% to 85% seen once. Overall study findings and caveats: SARS-CoV-2-driven expansion was significantly weaker in crossreactive than monoreactive clones.

The TCR comes from a human donor in good health. The sequenced material came from CD4+ T cells from PBMCs, cultured in vitro.

The CDR3 region has the DNA TGTGCCAGCAGTTTGGGCCAGTACACCGGGGAGCTGTTTTTT. Residues: CASSLGQYTGELFF. The rearrangement links TRBV28 to TRBJ2-2, with D unclear. The V gene's germline CDR1 is MDHEN and CDR2 SYDVKM. V gave up 3 bases and J gave up 3 bases, with 8 bases separating them. The CDR3 length is 14 residues. Looking up the rest from reference TRBV28 and TRBJ2-2 gives the full variable domain: DVKVTQSSRYLVKRTGEKVFLECVQDMDHENMFWYRQDPGLGLRLIYFSYDVKMKEKGDIPEGYSVSREKKERFSLILESASTNQTSMYLCASSLGQYTGELFFGEGSRLTVL.